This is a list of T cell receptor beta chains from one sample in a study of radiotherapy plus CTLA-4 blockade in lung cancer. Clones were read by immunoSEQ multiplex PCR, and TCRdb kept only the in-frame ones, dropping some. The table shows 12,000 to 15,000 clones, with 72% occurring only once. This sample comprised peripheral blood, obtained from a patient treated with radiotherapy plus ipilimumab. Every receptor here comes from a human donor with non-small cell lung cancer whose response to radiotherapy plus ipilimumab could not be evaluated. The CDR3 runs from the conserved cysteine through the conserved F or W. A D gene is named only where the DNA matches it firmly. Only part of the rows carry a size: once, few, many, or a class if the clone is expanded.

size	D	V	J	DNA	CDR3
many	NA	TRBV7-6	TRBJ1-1	TGTGCCAGCAGCTTAGATTACAGGATGAACACTGAAGCTTTCTTT	CASSLDYRMNTEAFF
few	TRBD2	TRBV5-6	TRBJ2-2	TGTGCCAGCAGCTTAAGGGGACTAGCGGGGAACACCGGGGAGCTGTTTTTT	CASSLRGLAGNTGELFF
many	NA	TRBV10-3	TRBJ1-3	TGTGCCATCTCTAAGGGCACAGGCTCTGGAAACACCATATATTTT	CAISKGTGSGNTIYF
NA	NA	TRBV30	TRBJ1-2	TGTGCCATCGGACAGCTTAACTATGGCTACACCTTC	CAIGQLNYGYTF
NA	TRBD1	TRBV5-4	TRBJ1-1	TGTGCCAGCAGCTTCCGGACAGGTTCTATGAACACTGAAGCTTTCTTT	CASSFRTGSMNTEAFF
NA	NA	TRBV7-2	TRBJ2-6	TGTGCCAGCAGCTTAGAGGGGACTAACCTCAGGGGTGGGGCCAACGTCCTGACTTTC	CASSLEGTNLRGGANVLTF
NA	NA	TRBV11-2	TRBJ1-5	TGTGCCAGCAGCTTTAGCAGAACTCAGCCCCAGCATTTT	CASSFSRTQPQHF
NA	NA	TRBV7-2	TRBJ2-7	TGTGCCAGCAGCGTGGACAGTCATGGCGAGCAGTACTTC	CASSVDSHGEQYF
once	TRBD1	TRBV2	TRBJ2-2	TGTGCCAGCAGCGCTCCGGGACAGGGGGCCACCGGGGAGCTGTTTTTT	CASSAPGQGATGELFF
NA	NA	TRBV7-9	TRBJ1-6	TGTGCCAGCAGCTTAGGGTCGAGCTCCTATAATTCACCCCTCCACTTT	CASSLGSSSYNSPLHF
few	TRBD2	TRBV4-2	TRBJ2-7	TGTGCCAGCAGCGAAACTAGCGGGGGCCCCTCCTACGAGCAGTACTTC	CASSETSGGPSYEQYF
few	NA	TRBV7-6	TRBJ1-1	TGTGCCAGCAGCTTACAGGGAAATGAAGCTTTCTTT	CASSLQGNEAFF
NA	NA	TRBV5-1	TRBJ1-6	TGCGCCAGCAGCCCCGGACAGTCGGATTCACCCCTCCACTTT	CASSPGQSDSPLHF
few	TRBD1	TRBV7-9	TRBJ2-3	TGTGCCAGCAGGCGGGGACAGGGGGGAACCTCAGGCACAGATACGCAGTATTTT	CASRRGQGGTSGTDTQYF
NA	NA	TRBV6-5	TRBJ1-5	TGTGCCAGCAGTTTGGGCGGGAGCAATCAGCCCCAGCATTTT	CASSLGGSNQPQHF
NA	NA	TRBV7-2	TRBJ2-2	TGTGCCAGCAGCACCGGACAGAACACCGGGGAGCTGTTTTTT	CASSTGQNTGELFF
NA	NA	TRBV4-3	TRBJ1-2	TGCGCCAGCAGCCAAGATTTGGGGCAGGGGATGTGGTATGGCTACACCTTC	CASSQDLGQGMWYGYTF
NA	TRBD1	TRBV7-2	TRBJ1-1	TGTGCCAGCAGCTTAGGGGACAGGCGCAACACTGAAGCTTTCTTT	CASSLGDRRNTEAFF
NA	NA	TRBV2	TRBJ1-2	TGTGCCAGCAGTAGAGGTCGGGACATAATCTATGGCTACACCTTC	CASSRGRDIIYGYTF
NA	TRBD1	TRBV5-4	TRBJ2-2	TGTGCCAGCAGCTCTCAGACAGGGGGAGGTACCGGGGAGCTGTTTTTT	CASSSQTGGGTGELFF
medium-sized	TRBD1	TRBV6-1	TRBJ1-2	TGTGCCAGCAACCACAGGGGGGACTATGGCTACACCTTC	CASNHRGDYGYTF
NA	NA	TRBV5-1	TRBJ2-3	TGCGCCAGCAGCCGTCACTACACAGATACGCAGTATTTT	CASSRHYTDTQYF
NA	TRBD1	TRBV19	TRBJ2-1	TGTGCCAGTAGTCGGGACAGGGGATATGAGCAGTTCTTC	CASSRDRGYEQFF
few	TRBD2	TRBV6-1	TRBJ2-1	TGTGCCAGCAGTGAAGCGCCCGGGAGGGAGCAGTTCTTC	CASSEAPGREQFF
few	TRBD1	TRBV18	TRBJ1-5	TGTGCCAGCTCACCGGGACAGGGGGATCAGCCCCAGCATTTT	CASSPGQGDQPQHF
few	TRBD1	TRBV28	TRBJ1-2	TGTGCCAGCAGTTCGACAGGGGGAGGATATGGCTACACCTTC	CASSSTGGGYGYTF
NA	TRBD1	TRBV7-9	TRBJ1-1	TGTGCCAGCAGCGGACAGGGATTGCGCACTGAAGCTTTCTTT	CASSGQGLRTEAFF
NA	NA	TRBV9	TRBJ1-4	TGTGCCAGCAGCCGGTCGGCGGGTAATGAAAAACTGTTTTTT	CASSRSAGNEKLFF
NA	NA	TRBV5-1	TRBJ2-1	TGCGCCAGCAGCGAGGGTAATGAGCAGTTCTTC	CASSEGNEQFF
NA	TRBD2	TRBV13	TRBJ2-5	TGTGCCAGCAGCTTCCCCCAAGCAGCGGGGGGGGCCCAAGAGACCCAGTACTTC	CASSFPQAAGGAQETQYF
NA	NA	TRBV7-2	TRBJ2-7	TGTGCCAGCGGAAAGGTCAGGTCCTCCTACGAGCAGTACTTC	CASGKVRSSYEQYF
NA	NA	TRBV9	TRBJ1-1	TGTGCCAGCAGCGTAGTTGAGGGAAGGATGTCTGAAGCTTTCTTT	CASSVVEGRMSEAFF
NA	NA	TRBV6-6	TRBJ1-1	TGTGCCAGCAGCTCAGGCGCGAGCATGAACACTGAAGCTTTCTTT	CASSSGASMNTEAFF
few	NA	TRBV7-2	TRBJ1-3	TGTGCCAGCAGCTTAAGTTCAGTGTCCGGAAACACCATATATTTT	CASSLSSVSGNTIYF